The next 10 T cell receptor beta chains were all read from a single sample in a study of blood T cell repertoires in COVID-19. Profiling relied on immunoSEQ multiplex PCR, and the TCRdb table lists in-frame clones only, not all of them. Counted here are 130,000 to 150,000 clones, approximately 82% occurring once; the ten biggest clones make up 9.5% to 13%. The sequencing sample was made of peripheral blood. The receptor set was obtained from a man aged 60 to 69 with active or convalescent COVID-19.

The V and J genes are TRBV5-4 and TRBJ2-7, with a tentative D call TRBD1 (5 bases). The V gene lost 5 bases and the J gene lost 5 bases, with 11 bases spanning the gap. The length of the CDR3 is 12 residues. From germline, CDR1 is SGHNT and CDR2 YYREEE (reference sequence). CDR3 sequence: CASSIPGNEQYV. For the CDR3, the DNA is TGTGCCAGCAGTATTCCAGGGAACGAGCAGTACGTC.

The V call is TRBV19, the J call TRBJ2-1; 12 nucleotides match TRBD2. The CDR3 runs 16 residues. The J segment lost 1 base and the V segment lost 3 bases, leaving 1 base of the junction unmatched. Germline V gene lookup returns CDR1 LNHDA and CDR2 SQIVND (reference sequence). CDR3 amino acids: CASSIGLAGSYNEQFF. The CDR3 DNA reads TGTGCCAGTAGTATTGGACTAGCGGGATCCTACAATGAGCAGTTCTTC.

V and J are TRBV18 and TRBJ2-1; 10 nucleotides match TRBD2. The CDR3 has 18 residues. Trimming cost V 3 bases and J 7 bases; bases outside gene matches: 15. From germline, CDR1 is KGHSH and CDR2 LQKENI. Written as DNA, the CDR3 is TGTGCCAGCTCACCCCTGGAAACTAGCGGGGTTCGTCGGAATGAGCAGTTCTTC. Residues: CASSPLETSGVRRNEQFF. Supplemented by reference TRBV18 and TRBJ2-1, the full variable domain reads NAGVMQNPRHLVRRRGQEARLRCSPMKGHSHVYWYRQLPEEGLKFMVYLQKENIIDESGMPKERFSAEFPKEGPSILRIQQVVRGDSAAYFCASSPLETSGVRRNEQFFGPGTRLTVL.

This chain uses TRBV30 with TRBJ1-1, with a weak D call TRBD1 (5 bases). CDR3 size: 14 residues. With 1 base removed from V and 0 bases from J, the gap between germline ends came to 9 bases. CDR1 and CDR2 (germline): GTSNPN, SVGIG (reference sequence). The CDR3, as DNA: TGTGCCTGGAGTGGACAGTACATGAACACTGAAGCTTTCTTT. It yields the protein CAWSGQYMNTEAFF.

The CDR3 DNA follows: TGCGCCAGCAGGAGGGGGCAAGAGACCCAGTACTTC. It encodes CASRRGQETQYF. V and J are TRBV5-1 and TRBJ2-5, with D maybe TRBD1 (6 bases). Trimming stripped 5 bases from V and 2 bases from J, with 7 bases between. The CDR3 has 12 residues. Germline V gives CDR1 SGHRS, CDR2 YFSETQ.

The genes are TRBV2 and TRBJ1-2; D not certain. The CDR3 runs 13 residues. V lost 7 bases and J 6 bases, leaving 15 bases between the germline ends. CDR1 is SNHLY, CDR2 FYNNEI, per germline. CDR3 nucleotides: TGTGCCAGCAAGGAGGGTTTGTCTCATGGCTACACCTTC. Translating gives CASKEGLSHGYTF. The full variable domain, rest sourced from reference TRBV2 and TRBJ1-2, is EPEVTQTPSHQVTQMGQEVILRCVPISNHLYFYWYRQILGQKVEFLVSFYNNEISEKSEIFDDQFSVERPDGSNFTLKIRSTKLEDSAMYFCASKEGLSHGYTFGSGTRLTVV.

CDR3 nucleotide sequence: TGTGCCAGCAGCTTAGGCGGGACTAGCGGATTATACACCGGGGAGCTGTTTTTT. Translation gives CASSLGGTSGLYTGELFF. The V gene is TRBV11-2, the J gene TRBJ2-2; 11 positions match TRBD2. CDR3 length: 18 residues. V dropped 1 base and J dropped 3; count of bases not matched to a gene: 7. Germline CDR1 is SGHAT and CDR2 is FQNNGV.

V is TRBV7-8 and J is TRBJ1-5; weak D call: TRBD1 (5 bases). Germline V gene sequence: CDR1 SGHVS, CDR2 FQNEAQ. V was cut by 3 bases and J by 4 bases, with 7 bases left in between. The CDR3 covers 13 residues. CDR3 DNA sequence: TGTGCCAGCAGCTTCAGGGCGAATCAGCCCCAGCATTTT. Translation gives CASSFRANQPQHF. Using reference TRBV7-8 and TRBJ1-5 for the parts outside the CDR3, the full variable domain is GAGVSQSPRYKVAKRGQDVALRCDPISGHVSLFWYQQALGQGPEFLTYFQNEAQLDKSGLPSDRFFAERPEGSVSTLKIQRTQQEDSAVYLCASSFRANQPQHFGDGTRLSIL.

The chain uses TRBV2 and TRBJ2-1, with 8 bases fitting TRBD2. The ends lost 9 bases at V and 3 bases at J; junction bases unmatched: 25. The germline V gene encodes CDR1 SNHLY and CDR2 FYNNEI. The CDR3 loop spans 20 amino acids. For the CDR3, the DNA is TGTGCCAGAGCTTCTCCAGGACTAGCCGAAACCGATGGTAGCTACAATGAGCAGTTCTTC. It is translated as CARASPGLAETDGSYNEQFF.

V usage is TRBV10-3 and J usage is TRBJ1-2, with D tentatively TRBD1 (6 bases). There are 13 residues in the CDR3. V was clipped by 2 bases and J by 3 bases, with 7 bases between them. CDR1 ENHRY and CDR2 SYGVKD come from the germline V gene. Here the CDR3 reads CAISERQDYGYTF. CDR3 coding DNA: TGTGCCATCAGTGAGCGACAGGACTATGGCTACACCTTC.